Below are 23 T cell receptor beta chains sequenced from a single sample in a study of blood T cell repertoires in COVID-19. Here immunoSEQ multiplex PCR was the method, and the copy in TCRdb shows in-frame clones only, minus some. Of 30,000 to 40,000 clones listed, about 90% are singletons. The sample taken for sequencing was peripheral blood. The receptors were gathered from a man aged 50 to 60 with active or convalescent COVID-19.

The chain employs TRBV9 and TRBJ2-5, with no clear D. CDR1 and CDR2 from the germline V gene are SGDLS and YYNGEE. The CDR3 extends over 14 amino acids. V lost 4 bases to trimming and J lost 7 bases, with 17 bases between them. CDR3 bases: TGTGCCAGCAGCTTTGGGCAGTTTGCTGGGACCCAGTACTTC. As protein: CASSFGQFAGTQYF.

The sample holds one count of this clone. The rearrangement links TRBV6-5 to TRBJ2-7; D remains unclear. The CDR3 is 15 residues long. Trimming removed 6 bases at V and 3 bases at J, with 18 bases between. Germline V gene data show CDR1 as MNHEY and CDR2 as SVGAGI. CDR3 residues: CASRPPDLRFYEQYF. The DNA of the CDR3 is TGTGCCAGCAGGCCCCCCGACTTGAGATTCTACGAGCAGTACTTC.

This clone was found a few times. This chain joins TRBV7-9 and TRBJ2-7, with TRBD2 as a possible D gene (6 bases). Germline V gene data show CDR1 as SEHNR and CDR2 as FQNEAQ (reference sequence). This CDR3 has 16 residues. V lost 0 bases, J lost 2 bases, and 14 bases lay in between. The CDR3 is CASSLAGGVAPYEQYF. CDR3 DNA: TGTGCCAGCAGCTTAGCGGGCGGGGTAGCTCCCTACGAGCAGTACTTC.

V is TRBV2 and J is TRBJ2-7; 12 bases line up with TRBD2. Per the germline V gene, CDR1 is SNHLY and CDR2 is FYNNEI. J gave up 7 bases and V 6 bases, and 10 bases lay outside the gene matches. The CDR3 consists of 15 residues. For the CDR3, the DNA is TGTGCCAGCAGGGTACTAGCGGGAGGTCTGGGAGAGCAGTACTTC. It codes for CASRVLAGGLGEQYF.

The V call is TRBV4-1, the J call TRBJ2-1, with D tentatively TRBD2 (6 bases). This CDR3 is built from 15 residues. V was trimmed by 0 bases and J by 3 bases, leaving 9 bases between them. Germline values: CDR1 MGHRA, CDR2 YSYEKL. The CDR3 DNA reads TGCGCCAGCAGCCAAGAGGGAGGCTTCTACAATGAGCAGTTCTTC. Translation gives CASSQEGGFYNEQFF.

The V call is TRBV6-1, the J call TRBJ1-2; the D gene is possibly TRBD1 (6 bases). V was trimmed by 2 bases and J by 2 bases, leaving 9 bases between them. Germline assignment: CDR1 MNHNS and CDR2 SASEGT. CDR3 length equals 14 residues. CDR3 in amino acids: CASSERDINYGYTF. CDR3 coding DNA: TGTGCCAGCAGTGAAAGGGACATCAACTATGGCTACACCTTC.

The CDR3: CAWSSGQLRKTDTQYF. Written as DNA, the CDR3 is TGTGCCTGGAGTTCAGGACAGCTCCGGAAGACAGATACGCAGTATTTT. The chain is built from TRBV30 and TRBJ2-3, with a weak D call TRBD1 (6 bases). The germline V and J ends were trimmed by 2 bases and 3 bases, with 18 bases remaining between them. CDR1 GTSNPN and CDR2 SVGIG come from the germline V gene (reference sequence). The CDR3 extends over 16 amino acids.

The V gene is TRBV7-2, the J gene TRBJ1-2, with D possibly being TRBD1 (6 bases). Germline V gives CDR1 SGHTA, CDR2 FQGNSA. V was clipped by 5 bases and J by 8 bases, with 15 bases between them. This CDR3 contains 13 residues. The CDR3 bases are TGTGCCAGCAGCGCATACAGGGATATAGGCTACACCTTC. It codes for CASSAYRDIGYTF.

The V and J genes are TRBV27 and TRBJ2-7; maybe TRBD2 (6 bases). The V gene lost 4 bases and the J gene lost 0 bases, with 10 bases spanning the gap. Germline CDR1 is MNHEY and CDR2 is SMNVEV (reference sequence). CDR3 length: 14 amino acids. The CDR3 DNA reads as TGTGCCAGCAGTTCGCGGGGAGTCTCCTACGAGCAGTACTTC. As protein: CASSSRGVSYEQYF.

V gene TRBV5-6 combines with J gene TRBJ1-6; weak D call: TRBD1 (6 bases). The CDR3 loop spans 14 amino acids. V lost 4 bases to trimming and J lost 4 bases, with 9 bases between them. CDR1 SGHDT and CDR2 YYEEEE come from the germline V gene. The CDR3 loop is CASSDDRYNSPLHF. In DNA form, the CDR3 reads TGTGCCAGCAGCGACGACAGGTATAATTCACCCCTCCACTTT.

DNA for the CDR3: TGCGCCAGCAGCCGGACGTTGATCGGGGGGAACACTGAAGCTTTCTTT. Translated, it gives CASSRTLIGGNTEAFF. The chain joins TRBV4-1 to TRBJ1-1; the D gene is possibly TRBD1 (5 bases). Germline V gene data show CDR1 as MGHRA and CDR2 as YSYEKL. The CDR3 spans 16 residues. Trimming left V 4 bases short and J 1 base short, with 16 bases between.

This chain uses TRBV5-8 with TRBJ2-1; 9 bases map to TRBD2. Germline trimming cut 0 bases from V and 5 bases from J; bases unmatched to any gene: 6. This CDR3 has 16 residues. Per germline, CDR1 SGHTS and CDR2 YDEGEE. The CDR3 loop is CASSLARTSVNNEQFF. CDR3 bases: TGTGCCAGCAGCTTGGCCCGGACTAGCGTCAACAATGAGCAGTTCTTC.

This clone was observed a single time. The CDR3 sequence: CASSVAPFTSYEQYF. CDR3 DNA sequence: TGTGCCAGCAGCGTAGCTCCCTTTACTTCCTACGAGCAGTACTTC. The rearrangement links TRBV9 to TRBJ2-7; D unresolved. The CDR3 covers 15 residues. The germline V gene encodes CDR1 SGDLS and CDR2 YYNGEE. Trimming removed 0 bases from V and 1 base from J, with 11 bases in between. The full variable domain, with the rest looked up from reference TRBV9 and TRBJ2-7, is DSGVTQTPKHLITATGQRVTLRCSPRSGDLSVYWYQQSLDQGLQFLIQYYNGEERAKGNILERFSAQQFPDLHSELNLSSLELGDSALYFCASSVAPFTSYEQYFGPGTRLTVT.

This clone was seen a few times. V is TRBV4-2 and J is TRBJ2-7, with TRBD1 as a possible D gene (6 bases). Germline CDR1 is LGHNA and CDR2 is YNFKEQ. Trimming took 1 base from V and 5 from J, leaving 18 bases between them. The CDR3 sequence is 16 residues long. The CDR3 DNA reads as TGTGCCAGCAGCCAAGCCCAGGTGATCCAGGGGAACGAGCAGTACTTC. Residues: CASSQAQVIQGNEQYF.

This clone appeared a single time. V and J are TRBV24-1 and TRBJ1-3; a possible D gene is TRBD1 (5 bases). The germline CDR1 and CDR2 sequences are KGHDR and SFDVKD. V was cut by 4 bases and J by 0 bases, with 9 bases left in between. This CDR3 comprises 15 residues. CDR3 DNA: TGTGCCACCAGTGAGAGACAGAGCTCTGGAAACACCATATATTTT. As protein: CATSERQSSGNTIYF.

This CDR3 is CASSVDRGTEQYF. The CDR3 DNA is TGTGCCAGCAGCGTAGACAGGGGGACGGAGCAGTACTTC. This chain connects TRBV9 to TRBJ2-7; TRBD1 matches 8 bases. Germline lookup yields CDR1 SGDLS and CDR2 YYNGEE. Trimming removed 0 bases from V and 7 bases from J; junction bases left unmatched: 3. CDR3 length equals 13 residues.

The CDR3 region is CAWSATGLVFNEQFF. Here the CDR3 DNA reads TGTGCCTGGAGTGCTACGGGACTAGTATTCAATGAGCAGTTCTTC. V usage is TRBV30 and J usage is TRBJ2-1, with 8 bases that match TRBD2. Germline V CDR1 and CDR2: GTSNPN, SVGIG (reference sequence). The CDR3 runs 15 residues. V lost 1 base and J lost 6; bases outside the gene matches: 8.

CDR3: CAISDRGGIYEQYF. CDR3 DNA sequence: TGTGCCATCAGTGACAGGGGAGGGATCTACGAGCAGTACTTC. This chain links TRBV10-3 with TRBJ2-7; D may be TRBD2 (7 bases). The CDR3 is 14 amino acids. Germline V gene lookup returns CDR1 ENHRY and CDR2 SYGVKD. V lost 3 bases to trimming and J lost 3 bases, with 12 bases between them.

This clone occurred a few times. V gene TRBV2 combines with J gene TRBJ2-7; 10 nucleotides line up with TRBD2. The germline CDR1 and CDR2 sequences are SNHLY and FYNNEI. The CDR3 totals 19 residues. Losses at the gene ends were 1 base for V and 0 bases for J; bases not matched to a gene: 12. The CDR3 coding sequence is TGTGCCAGCAGTGAAGATTTAGAGACTAGCGGGTACCTCTCCTACGAGCAGTACTTC. Translating gives CASSEDLETSGYLSYEQYF.

The chain joins TRBV9 to TRBJ2-3, with a tentative D call TRBD2 (6 bases). The V end was cut by 0 bases, the J end by 9 bases, with 14 bases between. Germline V gene data show CDR1 as SGDLS and CDR2 as YYNGEE. This CDR3 has 14 residues. This chain's CDR3 is CASSVDAGSGTQYF. The DNA of the CDR3 is TGTGCCAGCAGCGTAGACGCGGGGTCAGGGACGCAGTATTTT.

The chain recombines TRBV4-2 with TRBJ1-2; 7 nucleotides line up with TRBD1. Germline CDR1 is LGHNA and CDR2 is YNFKEQ. J gave up 2 bases and V 10 bases, and 16 bases lay outside the gene matches. The CDR3 runs 16 residues. Here the CDR3 DNA reads TGTGCCACCCAACAGGGGCCGGGGGCCGGGAACTATGGCTACACCTTC. This sequence encodes CATQQGPGAGNYGYTF.

The gene calls are TRBV28 and TRBJ2-3; 9 bases line up with TRBD1. With 8 bases clipped from V and 1 base from J, the junction kept 1 base outside the gene matches. The CDR3 is 13 amino acids. Germline CDR1 is MDHEN and CDR2 is SYDVKM. CDR3 sequence: CASRDRGTDTQYF. CDR3 DNA: TGTGCCAGCCGGGACAGGGGCACAGATACGCAGTATTTT.

This sequence joins TRBV28 and TRBJ1-5; perhaps TRBD1 as D (6 bases). The CDR3 sequence is 14 residues long. Deletions cut 4 bases from V and 5 bases from J, with 12 bases between. CDR1 is MDHEN and CDR2 is SYDVKM in the germline V gene. DNA of the CDR3: TGTGCCAGCAGTTCCGACAGGCCCCATCAGCCCCAGCATTTT. As protein: CASSSDRPHQPQHF.